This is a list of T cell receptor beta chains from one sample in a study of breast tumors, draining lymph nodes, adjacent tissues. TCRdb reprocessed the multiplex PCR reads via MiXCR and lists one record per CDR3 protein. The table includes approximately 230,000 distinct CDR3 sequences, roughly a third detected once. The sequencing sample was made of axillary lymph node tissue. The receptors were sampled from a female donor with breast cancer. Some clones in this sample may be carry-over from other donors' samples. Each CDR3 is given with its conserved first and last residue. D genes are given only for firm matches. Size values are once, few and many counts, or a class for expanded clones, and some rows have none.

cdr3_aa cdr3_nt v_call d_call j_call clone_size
CASSLPGNTGELFF TGCGCCAGCAGCTTGCCGGGGAACACCGGGGAGCTGTTTTTT TRBV5-1 - TRBJ2-2 many
CASSQEAYEQYF TGTGCCAGCAGCCAAGAGGCCTACGAGCAGTACTTC TRBV3-1 - TRBJ2-7 many
CASSPQGNYEQYF TGCGCCAGCAGCCCACAGGGGAACTACGAGCAGTACTTC TRBV5-1 TRBD1 TRBJ2-7 -
CASHRQGYNSPLHF TGTGCCAGCCATCGACAGGGGTATAATTCACCCCTCCACTTT TRBV27 TRBD1 TRBJ1-6 -
CASSPRTEIPPF TGTGCCAGCAGCCCTAGGACAGAAATCCCTCCCTTT TRBV11-2 - TRBJ1-6 -
CASSHGDRGHEQYF TGTGCCAGCAGTCACGGTGACAGGGGCCACGAGCAGTACTTC TRBV6-6 TRBD1 TRBJ2-7 many
CASSLVGQAQPYGYTF TGTGCCAGCAGCTTGGTGGGACAGGCCCAGCCCTATGGCTACACCTTC TRBV5-6 TRBD1 TRBJ1-2 many
CASSIRGGRSGANVLTF TGTGCCAGTAGTATAAGAGGGGGCAGATCTGGGGCCAACGTCCTGACTTTC TRBV19 TRBD1 TRBJ2-6 -
CASSLAGTQYSGNQPQHF TGTGCCAGCAGCTTAGCGGGGACCCAGTATAGCGGGAATCAGCCCCAGCATTTT TRBV7-8 - TRBJ1-5 many
CATSDRGGLAPDTQYF TGTGCCACCAGTGACCGGGGGGGACTAGCACCAGATACGCAGTATTTT TRBV24-1 TRBD2 TRBJ2-3 -
CASSQDASTDTQYF TGTGCCAGCAGCCAAGATGCCTCCACAGATACGCAGTATTTT TRBV4-2 - TRBJ2-3 many
CASSLMDGNQPQHF TGTGCCAGCAGCTTAATGGATGGCAATCAGCCCCAGCATTTT TRBV7-9 - TRBJ1-5 many
CARDPGQSPYEQYF TGTGCTAGAGATCCGGGACAGAGTCCATACGAGCAGTACTTC TRBV19 TRBD1 TRBJ2-7 -
CSVGLNVYGYTF TGCAGCGTTGGTCTGAATGTCTATGGCTACACCTTC TRBV29-1 - TRBJ1-2 -
CASSKLAGVNTGELFF TGTGCCAGCAGCAAACTAGCGGGGGTGAACACCGGGGAGCTGTTTTTT TRBV6-2/TRBV6-3 TRBD2 TRBJ2-2 -
CSARGTAQGTIYF TGCAGTGCTAGGGGGACAGCTCAAGGCACCATATATTTT TRBV20-1 TRBD1 TRBJ1-3 -
CASSSLQARAYEQYF TGTGCCAGCAGCTCACTACAGGCGAGGGCCTACGAGCAGTACTTC TRBV5-8 - TRBJ2-7 -
CASSYDGNEQFF TGTGCCAGCAGTTACGATGGGAATGAGCAGTTCTTC TRBV6-5 - TRBJ2-1 -
CAISDSLAGGLIYNEQFF TGTGCCATCAGTGACTCACTAGCGGGAGGGCTTATTTACAATGAGCAGTTCTTC TRBV10-3 TRBD2 TRBJ2-1 many
CASSLAGTQYGYGYTF TGTGCCAGCAGCTTAGCCGGGACCCAATACGGCTATGGCTACACCTTC TRBV7-2 - TRBJ1-2 many
CASSLEAGINCGYTF TGTGCCAGCAGCTTGGAAGCAGGGATTAACTGTGGCTACACCTTC TRBV5-5 - TRBJ1-2 -
CASLTGATYNEQFF TGTGCCAGCCTGACAGGGGCAACCTACAATGAGCAGTTCTTC TRBV11-2 TRBD1 TRBJ2-1 many
CASSYSRGNYGYTF TGTGCCAGCAGTTACTCGCGGGGAAACTATGGCTACACCTTC TRBV6-5 - TRBJ1-2 -
CAHTRDSGNTIYF TGTGCCCACACGCGTGACTCTGGAAACACCATATATTTT TRBV6-6 - TRBJ1-3 many
CASSPPGSLYEQYF TGTGCCAGCTCACCACCGGGCAGCCTCTACGAGCAGTACTTC TRBV18 - TRBJ2-7 few
CASIRGAFEQYF TGCGCCAGCATAAGGGGAGCGTTCGAGCAGTACTTC TRBV10-2 - TRBJ2-7 -
CASGAWSAYEQYF TGTGCTAGTGGGGCGTGGAGTGCCTACGAGCAGTACTTC TRBV12-5 - TRBJ2-7 many
CAISTGTVSTETQYF TGTGCCATCTCGACCGGGACAGTAAGCACAGAGACCCAGTACTTC TRBV24-1 TRBD1 TRBJ2-5 many
CSAGTGSEPQHF TGCAGTGCCGGGACAGGGAGTGAGCCCCAGCATTTT TRBV20-1 TRBD1 TRBJ1-5 many
CATSKSDGSYEQYF TGTGCCACCAGCAAATCGGACGGTTCCTACGAGCAGTACTTC TRBV15 - TRBJ2-7 many
CASSNYNEQFF TGCGCCAGCAGCAATTACAATGAGCAGTTCTTC TRBV5-1 - TRBJ2-1 many
CASSLGEGGTQYF TGTGCCAGCAGCTTAGGAGAGGGTGGTACGCAGTATTTT TRBV7-3 - TRBJ2-3 many
CSVERWRDYGYTF TGCAGCGTTGAAAGATGGAGGGACTATGGCTACACCTTC TRBV29-1 - TRBJ1-2 many
CASSLSTNTQYF TGCGCCAGCAGCTTGTCAACCAATACGCAGTATTTT TRBV5-1 - TRBJ2-3 many
CASIQGGETQYF TGTGCCAGCATCCAGGGAGGAGAGACCCAGTACTTC TRBV2 - TRBJ2-5 many
CASSLGGSFWTLKAEQYF TGTGCCAGCAGCTTAGGTGGTTCGTTTTGGACGCTTAAGGCCGAGCAGTACTTC TRBV11-3 - TRBJ2-7 many
CASSSGQGAHTGELFF TGTGCCAGCAGCTCAGGACAGGGGGCACACACCGGGGAGCTGTTTTTT TRBV9 TRBD1 TRBJ2-2 once
CASSHNLAGQETQYF TGTGCCAGCAGCCACAATCTAGCGGGGCAAGAGACCCAGTACTTC TRBV13 TRBD2 TRBJ2-5 many
CASSQSVGELFF TGTGCCAGCAGCCAAAGTGTCGGGGAGCTGTTTTTT TRBV3-1 - TRBJ2-2 few
CATSVEAGSSYGYTF TGTGCCACCAGCGTTGAAGCGGGAAGTTCTTATGGCTACACCTTC TRBV15 - TRBJ1-2 -
CASSLNRNTGELFF TGTGCCAGCAGCCTGAACAGGAACACCGGGGAGCTGTTTTTT TRBV11-3 - TRBJ2-2 many
CASTKTQSLGDNEQFF TGTGCCAGCACCAAAACCCAGTCCTTAGGGGACAATGAGCAGTTCTTC TRBV11-2 - TRBJ2-1 few
CATRGAGEETQYF TGTGCCACCAGGGGAGCGGGGGAAGAGACCCAGTACTTC TRBV4-2 TRBD2 TRBJ2-5 -
CASSEDWWAPRNEQFF TGTGCCAGCAGTGAAGATTGGTGGGCCCCTCGCAATGAGCAGTTCTTC TRBV6-1 - TRBJ2-1 many
CASSLTGEYLYGYTF TGTGCCAGCAGCTTGACAGGGGAGTACCTCTATGGCTACACCTTC TRBV7-2 TRBD1 TRBJ1-2 many
CASSLGLTDTQYF TGTGCCAGCAGCTTGGGGTTGACAGATACGCAGTATTTT TRBV11-3 - TRBJ2-3 few
CASSLLAGSTDTQYF TGTGCCAGCAGCTTACTAGCGGGGAGCACAGATACGCAGTATTTT TRBV7-3 TRBD2 TRBJ2-3 many
CASSQEAGGWSYNSPLHF TGTGCCAGCAGCCAAGAGGCAGGGGGCTGGTCCTATAATTCACCCCTCCACTTT TRBV4-2 TRBD1 TRBJ1-6 many
CASSYSILGVGSGANVLTF TGTGCCAGCAGTTACTCGATTTTAGGGGTTGGCTCTGGGGCCAACGTCCTGACTTTC TRBV6-5 - TRBJ2-6 many
CAWSERTYNEQFF TGTGCCTGGAGTGAGAGAACCTACAATGAGCAGTTCTTC TRBV30 - TRBJ2-1 -
CASSDSYAQYF TGTGCCAGCAGCGACTCCTACGCGCAGTACTTC TRBV5-5 - TRBJ2-7 -
CASSLQAPEAALHF TGTGCCAGCAGCCTACAGGCCCCCGAAGCGGCCCTCCACTTT TRBV4-2 - TRBJ1-6 many
CASSRGQVGTGELFF TGTGCCAGCAGTCGTGGACAGGTTGGGACCGGGGAGCTGTTTTTT TRBV5-6 TRBD1 TRBJ2-2 few
CASSLVGPQETQYF TGTGCCAGCAGTTTGGTGGGTCCCCAGGAGACCCAGTACTTC TRBV12-3/TRBV12-4 - TRBJ2-5 many
CASSQNNSPLHF TGTGCCAGCAGCCAAAATAATTCACCCCTCCACTTT TRBV6-6 - TRBJ1-6 many
CASSRGGSTGELFF TGTGCCAGCAGCCGAGGGGGGAGCACCGGGGAGCTGTTTTTT TRBV7-3 - TRBJ2-2 many